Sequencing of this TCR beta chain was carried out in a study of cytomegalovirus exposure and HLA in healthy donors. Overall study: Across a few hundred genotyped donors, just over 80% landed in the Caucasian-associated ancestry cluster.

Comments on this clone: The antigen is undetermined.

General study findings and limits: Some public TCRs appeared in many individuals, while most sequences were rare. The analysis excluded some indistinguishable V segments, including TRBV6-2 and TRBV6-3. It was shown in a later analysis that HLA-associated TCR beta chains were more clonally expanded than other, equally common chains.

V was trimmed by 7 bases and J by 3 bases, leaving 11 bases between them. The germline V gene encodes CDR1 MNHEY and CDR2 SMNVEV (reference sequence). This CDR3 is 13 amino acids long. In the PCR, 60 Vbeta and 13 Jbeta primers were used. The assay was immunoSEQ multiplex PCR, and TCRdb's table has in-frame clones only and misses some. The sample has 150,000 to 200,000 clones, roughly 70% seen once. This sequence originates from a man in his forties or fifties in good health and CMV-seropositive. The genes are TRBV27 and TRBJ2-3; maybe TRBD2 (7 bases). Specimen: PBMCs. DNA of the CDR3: TGTGCCAGCATTGGGGGGGCGACAGATACGCAGTATTTT. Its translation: CASIGGATDTQYF.